The clone carrying this T cell receptor beta chain was found a few times. Its antigen is as yet unknown. The method was immunoSEQ multiplex PCR; TCRdb's version includes in-frame clones alone and lacks a portion of them. The sample lists fewer than 12,000 clones; around 47% were seen once. This record comes from a study of T cells in localized non-small cell lung cancer. Study conclusions and caveats: A median of around 58 clones ranked among the top 100 in tumor appeared in adjacent lung. Peak T cell clonality was found in uninvolved adjacent lung, exceeding tumor. It remains possible that heterogeneity exists, since only one tumor region was sequenced. The study linked higher blood T cell density to longer overall survival.

The CDR3 loop spans 15 amino acids. Trimming at V came to 4 bases and at J to 4 bases, leaving 8 bases not matched to a gene. The V gene's germline CDR1 is SGDLS and CDR2 YYNGEE. The rearrangement uses TRBV9 and TRBJ1-1, with 9 nucleotides matching TRBD1. The receptor's source is a woman aged 35-75 years with stage II squamous cell lung carcinoma. The input for sequencing was lymph node tissue, taken before any cancer treatment. The CDR3 is CASSQTGGSSTEAFF. CDR3 nucleotide sequence: TGTGCCAGCAGCCAAACAGGGGGCTCGAGCACTGAAGCTTTCTTT.